Listed below are T cell receptor beta chains from one sample, sequenced in a study of radiotherapy plus CTLA-4 blockade in lung cancer. Clones were sequenced by immunoSEQ multiplex PCR, and TCRdb holds only the in-frame ones, with some missing. Found here are roughly 59,000 clones, approximately 70% of them singletons; the top ten hold roughly 8.7%. The input for sequencing was peripheral blood, taken from a patient treated with radiotherapy plus ipilimumab. The source is a human donor with non-small cell lung cancer whose response to radiotherapy plus ipilimumab could not be evaluated. CDR3s include the opening cysteine and the closing phenylalanine or tryptophan. A D gene is named only where the DNA matches it firmly. Some rows mark clone size as missing; the rest say once, few, many or name a class of expanded clone.

abundance,d_gene,v_gene,j_gene,CDR3aa,CDR3nt
once,-,TRBV2,TRBJ2-7,CASSELLLALSSYEQYF,TGTGCCAGCAGTGAATTACTTCTAGCGCTGAGCTCCTACGAGCAGTACTTC
-,-,TRBV10-2,TRBJ2-5,CASSVGGAGQETQYF,TGCGCCAGCAGTGTTGGCGGGGCGGGCCAAGAGACCCAGTACTTC
-,-,TRBV6-1,TRBJ2-5,CASSDVPGGRETQYF,TGTGCCAGCAGTGATGTCCCGGGGGGCAGGGAGACCCAGTACTTC
few,TRBD2,TRBV4-2,TRBJ2-7,CASSQDGGVWAEQYF,TGTGCCAGCAGCCAAGACGGGGGGGTTTGGGCCGAGCAGTACTTC
-,-,TRBV15,TRBJ1-1,CATSRDRGNPEAFF,TGTGCCACCAGCAGAGATCGAGGGAACCCTGAAGCTTTCTTT
-,TRBD2,TRBV5-1,TRBJ2-1,CASSFSGEIHNEQFF,TGCGCCAGCAGCTTTAGCGGGGAGATCCACAATGAGCAGTTCTTC
-,-,TRBV4-1,TRBJ2-1,CASSLRESEQFF,TGCGCCAGCAGCCTCCGGGAGTCTGAGCAGTTCTTC
once,TRBD1,TRBV13,TRBJ1-1,CASSLVTGIQVTLNTEAFF,TGTGCCAGCAGCTTGGTGACAGGGATTCAAGTAACCTTAAACACTGAAGCTTTCTTT
-,-,TRBV19,TRBJ1-5,CASSIGQTSNQPQHF,TGTGCCAGTAGTATAGGACAGACTAGCAATCAGCCCCAGCATTTT
-,-,TRBV6-1,TRBJ1-1,CASTRPAGAQEAFF,TGTGCCAGCACTCGCCCGGCGGGGGCCCAAGAAGCTTTCTTT
-,-,TRBV19,TRBJ2-7,CASSSRQEPYEQYF,TGTGCCAGTAGTTCGCGACAGGAGCCCTACGAGCAGTACTTC
-,TRBD1,TRBV5-1,TRBJ1-4,CASSFGQGDEKLFF,TGCGCCAGCAGCTTCGGGCAGGGGGATGAAAAACTGTTTTTT
-,-,TRBV27,TRBJ1-2,CATSTANYGYTF,TGTGCCACCTCGACAGCTAACTATGGCTACACCTTC
-,-,TRBV4-1,TRBJ1-1,CASSQLMNTEAFF,TGCGCCAGCAGCCAATTAATGAACACTGAAGCTTTCTTT
medium-sized,TRBD1,TRBV28,TRBJ1-1,CASSLTQGPKPEAFF,TGTGCCAGCAGTTTAACACAGGGGCCAAAACCTGAGGCTTTCTTT
many,TRBD1,TRBV19,TRBJ1-1,CASRYRGTGTEAFF,TGTGCCAGTAGATACAGGGGGACGGGCACTGAAGCTTTCTTT
-,-,TRBV7-6,TRBJ2-7,CASSLQGEDEQYF,TGTGCCAGCAGCTTACAGGGGGAGGACGAGCAGTACTTC
-,-,TRBV19,TRBJ1-1,CATNTPGDNLNTEAFF,TGTGCCACCAACACCCCAGGCGATAACCTAAACACTGAAGCTTTCTTT
-,TRBD2,TRBV7-9,TRBJ2-7,CASGGDYRTYEQYF,TGTGCCAGCGGGGGGGACTATCGGACCTACGAGCAGTACTTC
-,-,TRBV15,TRBJ1-2,CATSRDNLDRSGYTF,TGTGCCACCAGCAGGGACAACCTCGACCGGTCCGGCTACACCTTC
-,-,TRBV5-1,TRBJ2-7,CASSSSGRARDEQYF,TGCGCCAGCAGCTCGTCAGGAAGGGCCAGGGACGAGCAGTACTTC
-,TRBD1,TRBV2,TRBJ1-2,CASSPGTGDGYTF,TGTGCCAGCAGTCCCGGGACAGGGGACGGCTACACCTTC
-,-,TRBV27,TRBJ2-2,CASRQDSNTGELFF,TGTGCCAGCAGACAAGACTCGAACACCGGGGAGCTGTTTTTT
-,-,TRBV15,TRBJ1-1,CATRTSRVPNTEAFF,TGTGCCACCAGGACCTCGCGGGTACCAAACACTGAAGCTTTCTTT
-,-,TRBV19,TRBJ1-1,CASTGRRYPGANTEAFF,TGTGCCAGTACCGGGAGGCGGTACCCCGGCGCGAACACTGAAGCTTTCTTT
-,-,TRBV7-8,TRBJ2-5,CASRFASGGGETQYF,TGTGCCAGCAGATTCGCGTCGGGGGGCGGGGAGACCCAGTACTTC
medium-sized,-,TRBV2,TRBJ1-5,CASSLGNQPQHF,TGTGCCAGCAGCCTTGGCAATCAGCCCCAGCATTTT
-,-,TRBV11-3,TRBJ1-4,CASSLQGLEKLFF,TGTGCCAGCAGCTTACAGGGGCTTGAAAAACTGTTTTTT
-,-,TRBV4-1,TRBJ1-1,CASSQGWAPTEAFF,TGCGCCAGCAGCCAAGGGTGGGCCCCCACTGAAGCTTTCTTT
-,TRBD2,TRBV2,TRBJ2-3,CASRLGLAGGPDTQYF,TGTGCCAGCAGACTGGGACTAGCGGGGGGGCCAGATACGCAGTATTTT